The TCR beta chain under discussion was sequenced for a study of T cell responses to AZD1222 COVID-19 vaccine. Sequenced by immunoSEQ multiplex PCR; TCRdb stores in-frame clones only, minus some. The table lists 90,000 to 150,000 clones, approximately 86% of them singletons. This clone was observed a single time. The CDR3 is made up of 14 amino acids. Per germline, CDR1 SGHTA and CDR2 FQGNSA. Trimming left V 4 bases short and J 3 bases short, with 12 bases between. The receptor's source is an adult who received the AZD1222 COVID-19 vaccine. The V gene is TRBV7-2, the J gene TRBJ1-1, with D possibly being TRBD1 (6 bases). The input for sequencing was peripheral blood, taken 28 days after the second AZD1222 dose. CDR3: CASSSRGGDTEAFF. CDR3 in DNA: TGTGCCAGCAGCTCGCGAGGGGGGGACACTGAAGCTTTCTTT.